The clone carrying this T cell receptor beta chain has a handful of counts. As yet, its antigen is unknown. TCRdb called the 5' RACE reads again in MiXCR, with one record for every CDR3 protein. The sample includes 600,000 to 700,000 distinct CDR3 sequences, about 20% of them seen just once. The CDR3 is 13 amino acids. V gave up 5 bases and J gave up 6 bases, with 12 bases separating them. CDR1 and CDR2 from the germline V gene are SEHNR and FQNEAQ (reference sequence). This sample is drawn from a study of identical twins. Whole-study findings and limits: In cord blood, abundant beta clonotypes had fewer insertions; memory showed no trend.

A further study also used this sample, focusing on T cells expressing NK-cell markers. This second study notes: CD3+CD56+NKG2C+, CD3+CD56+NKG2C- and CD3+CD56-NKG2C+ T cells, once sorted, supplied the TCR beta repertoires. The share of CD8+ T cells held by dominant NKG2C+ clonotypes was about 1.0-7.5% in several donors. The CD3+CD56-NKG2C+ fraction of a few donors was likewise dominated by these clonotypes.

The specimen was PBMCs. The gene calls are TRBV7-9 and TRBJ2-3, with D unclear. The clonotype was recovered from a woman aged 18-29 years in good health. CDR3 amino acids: CASSPTRGDTQYF. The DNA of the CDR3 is TGTGCCAGCAGCCCGACCCGCGGCGATACGCAGTATTTT.